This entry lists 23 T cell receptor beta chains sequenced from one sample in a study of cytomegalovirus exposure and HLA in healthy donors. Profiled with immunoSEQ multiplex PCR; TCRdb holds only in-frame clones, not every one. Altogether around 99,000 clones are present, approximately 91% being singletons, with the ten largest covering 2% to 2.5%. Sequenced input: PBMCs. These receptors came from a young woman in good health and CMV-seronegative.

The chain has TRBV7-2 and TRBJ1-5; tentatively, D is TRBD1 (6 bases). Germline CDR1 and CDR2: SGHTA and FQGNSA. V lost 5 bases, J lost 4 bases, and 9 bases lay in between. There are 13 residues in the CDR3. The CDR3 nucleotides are TGTGCCAGCAGCGGTCAGGGGAATCAGCCCCAGCATTTT. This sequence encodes CASSGQGNQPQHF.

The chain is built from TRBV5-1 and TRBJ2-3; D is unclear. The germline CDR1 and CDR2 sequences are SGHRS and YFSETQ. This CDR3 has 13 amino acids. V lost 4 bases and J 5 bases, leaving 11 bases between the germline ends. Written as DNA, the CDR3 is TGCGCCAGCAGCCCTCGGTCCGGAGATACGCAGTATTTT. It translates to CASSPRSGDTQYF.

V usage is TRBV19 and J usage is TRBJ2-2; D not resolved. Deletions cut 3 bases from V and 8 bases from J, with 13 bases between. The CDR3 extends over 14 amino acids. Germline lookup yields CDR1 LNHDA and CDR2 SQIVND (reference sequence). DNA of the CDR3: TGTGCCAGTAGTATTTCCAGGCTGAGTGGGGAGCTGTTTTTT. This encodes CASSISRLSGELFF.

Here the CDR3 reads CASSLTLTSGTNEQFF. The CDR3 DNA reads as TGTGCCAGCAGCTTAACTCTGACTAGCGGGACCAATGAGCAGTTCTTC. The gene calls are TRBV7-3 and TRBJ2-1, with TRBD2 matching 11 bases. V lost 0 bases and J lost 6; bases outside the gene matches: 4. This CDR3 has 16 residues. In germline, CDR1 is SGHTA, CDR2 FQGTGA.

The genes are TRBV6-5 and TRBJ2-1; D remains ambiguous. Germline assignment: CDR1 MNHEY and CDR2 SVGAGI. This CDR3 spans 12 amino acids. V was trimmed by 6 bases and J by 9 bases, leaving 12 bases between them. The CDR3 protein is CASRDSASEQFF. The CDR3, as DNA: TGTGCCAGCAGGGATTCAGCGAGTGAGCAGTTCTTC.

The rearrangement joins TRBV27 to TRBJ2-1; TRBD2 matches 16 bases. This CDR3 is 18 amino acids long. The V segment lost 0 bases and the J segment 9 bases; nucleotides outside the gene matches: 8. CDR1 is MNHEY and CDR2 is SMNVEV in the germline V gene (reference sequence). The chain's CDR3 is CASSLSWSGTSGRVEQFF. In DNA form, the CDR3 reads TGTGCCAGCAGTTTATCGTGGTCTGGGACTAGCGGGAGGGTTGAGCAGTTCTTC.

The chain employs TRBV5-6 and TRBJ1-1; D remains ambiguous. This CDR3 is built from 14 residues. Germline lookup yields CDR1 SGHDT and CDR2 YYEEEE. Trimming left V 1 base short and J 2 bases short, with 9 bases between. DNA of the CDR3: TGTGCCAGCAGCTTGTGGGGAGGCAACACTGAAGCTTTCTTT. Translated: CASSLWGGNTEAFF.

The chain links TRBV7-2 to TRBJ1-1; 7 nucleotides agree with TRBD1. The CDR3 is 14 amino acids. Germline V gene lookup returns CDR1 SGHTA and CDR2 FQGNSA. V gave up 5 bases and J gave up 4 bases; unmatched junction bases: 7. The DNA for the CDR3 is TGTGCCAGCAGCCTCAATACAGGGGTCACTGAAGCTTTCTTT. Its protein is CASSLNTGVTEAFF.

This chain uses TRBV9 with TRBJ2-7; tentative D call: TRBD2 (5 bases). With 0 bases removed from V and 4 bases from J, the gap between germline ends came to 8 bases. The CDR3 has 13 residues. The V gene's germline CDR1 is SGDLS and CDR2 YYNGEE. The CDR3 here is CASSVGTPYEQYF. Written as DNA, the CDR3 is TGTGCCAGCAGCGTAGGGACTCCTTACGAGCAGTACTTC.

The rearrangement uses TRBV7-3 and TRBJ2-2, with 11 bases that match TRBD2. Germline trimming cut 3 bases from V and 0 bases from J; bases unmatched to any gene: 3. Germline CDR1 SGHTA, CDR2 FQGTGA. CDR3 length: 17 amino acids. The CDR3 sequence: CASSFPSGGSNTGELFF. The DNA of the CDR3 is TGTGCCAGCAGCTTCCCTAGCGGGGGGTCGAACACCGGGGAGCTGTTTTTT. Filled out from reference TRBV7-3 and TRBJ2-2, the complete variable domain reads GAGVSQTPSNKVTEKGKYVELRCDPISGHTALYWYRQSLGQGPEFLIYFQGTGAADDSGLPNDRFFAVRPEGSVSTLKIQRTERGDSAVYLCASSFPSGGSNTGELFFGEGSRLTVL.

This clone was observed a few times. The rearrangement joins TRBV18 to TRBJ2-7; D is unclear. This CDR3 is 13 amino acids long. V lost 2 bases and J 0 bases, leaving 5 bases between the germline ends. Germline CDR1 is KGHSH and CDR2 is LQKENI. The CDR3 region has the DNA TGTGCCAGCTCACCAGTTAGCTCCTACGAGCAGTACTTC. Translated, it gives CASSPVSSYEQYF.

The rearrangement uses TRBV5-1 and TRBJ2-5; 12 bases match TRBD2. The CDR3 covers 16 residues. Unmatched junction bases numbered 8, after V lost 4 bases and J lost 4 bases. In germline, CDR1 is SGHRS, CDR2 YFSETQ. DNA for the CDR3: TGCGCCAGCAGCATCCCTAGCGGGAGGGCCCCAGAGACCCAGTACTTC. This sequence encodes CASSIPSGRAPETQYF.

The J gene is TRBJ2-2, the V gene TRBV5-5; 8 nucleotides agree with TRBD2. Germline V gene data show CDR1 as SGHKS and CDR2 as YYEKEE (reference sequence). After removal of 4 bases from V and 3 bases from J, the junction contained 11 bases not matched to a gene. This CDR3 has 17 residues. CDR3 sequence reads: CASSPGASGGYTGELFF. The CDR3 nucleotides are TGTGCCAGCAGCCCCGGGGCTTCGGGAGGGTACACCGGGGAGCTGTTTTTT.

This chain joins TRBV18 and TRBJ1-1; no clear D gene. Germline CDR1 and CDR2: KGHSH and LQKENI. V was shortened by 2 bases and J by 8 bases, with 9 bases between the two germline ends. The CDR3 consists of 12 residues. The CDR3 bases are TGTGCCAGCTCACCAATGTCAGCGGAAGCTTTCTTT. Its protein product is CASSPMSAEAFF.

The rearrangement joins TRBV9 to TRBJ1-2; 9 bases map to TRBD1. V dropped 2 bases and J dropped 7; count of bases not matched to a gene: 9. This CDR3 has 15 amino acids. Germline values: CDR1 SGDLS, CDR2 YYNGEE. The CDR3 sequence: CASSVQTGGDPGYTF. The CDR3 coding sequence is TGTGCCAGCAGCGTTCAAACAGGGGGCGATCCTGGCTACACCTTC. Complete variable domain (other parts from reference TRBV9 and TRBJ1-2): DSGVTQTPKHLITATGQRVTLRCSPRSGDLSVYWYQQSLDQGLQFLIQYYNGEERAKGNILERFSAQQFPDLHSELNLSSLELGDSALYFCASSVQTGGDPGYTFGSGTRLTVV.

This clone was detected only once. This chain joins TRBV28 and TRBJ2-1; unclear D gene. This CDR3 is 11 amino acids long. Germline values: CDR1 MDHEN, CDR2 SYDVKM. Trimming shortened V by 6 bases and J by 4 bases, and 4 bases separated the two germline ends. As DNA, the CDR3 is TGTGCCAGCAGCCCTTACAATGAGCAGTTCTTC. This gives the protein CASSPYNEQFF.

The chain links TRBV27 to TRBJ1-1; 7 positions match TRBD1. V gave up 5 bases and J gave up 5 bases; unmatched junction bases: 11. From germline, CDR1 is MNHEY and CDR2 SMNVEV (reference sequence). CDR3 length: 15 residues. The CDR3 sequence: CASSPGGWGTTEAFF. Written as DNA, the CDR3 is TGTGCCAGCAGTCCAGGGGGGTGGGGGACAACTGAAGCTTTCTTT.

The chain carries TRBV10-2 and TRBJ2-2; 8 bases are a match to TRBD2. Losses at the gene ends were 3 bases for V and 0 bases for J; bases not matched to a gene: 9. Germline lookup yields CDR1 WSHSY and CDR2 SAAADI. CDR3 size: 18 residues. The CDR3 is CASSEFGGVTSNTGELFF. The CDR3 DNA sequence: TGCGCCAGCAGTGAATTCGGGGGGGTCACTTCGAACACCGGGGAGCTGTTTTTT.

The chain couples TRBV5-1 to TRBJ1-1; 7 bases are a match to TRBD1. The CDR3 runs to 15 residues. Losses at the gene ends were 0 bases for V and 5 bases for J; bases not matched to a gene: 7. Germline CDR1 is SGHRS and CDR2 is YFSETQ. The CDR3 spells CASSLAAGGRTEAFF. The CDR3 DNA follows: TGCGCCAGCAGCTTGGCGGCAGGGGGGAGGACTGAAGCTTTCTTT.

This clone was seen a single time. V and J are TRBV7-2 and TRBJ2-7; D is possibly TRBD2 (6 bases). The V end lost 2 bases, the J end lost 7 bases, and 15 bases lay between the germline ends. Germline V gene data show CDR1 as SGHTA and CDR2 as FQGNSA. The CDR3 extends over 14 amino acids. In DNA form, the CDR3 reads TGTGCCAGCAGCTTAATTTGGCTAGCGAGTGAGCAGTACTTC. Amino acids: CASSLIWLASEQYF.

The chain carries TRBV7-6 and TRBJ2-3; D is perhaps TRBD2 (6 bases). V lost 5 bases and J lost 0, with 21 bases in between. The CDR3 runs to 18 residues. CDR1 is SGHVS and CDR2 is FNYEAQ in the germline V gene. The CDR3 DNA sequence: TGTGCCAGCAGCCAGATAACTAGTTTGGGGGGTAGCACAGATACGCAGTATTTT. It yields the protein CASSQITSLGGSTDTQYF.

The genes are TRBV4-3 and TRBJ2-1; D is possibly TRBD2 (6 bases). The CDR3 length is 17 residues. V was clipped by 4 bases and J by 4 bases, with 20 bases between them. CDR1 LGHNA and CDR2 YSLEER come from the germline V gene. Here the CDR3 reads CASSPGLQMGTYNEQFF. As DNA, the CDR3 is TGCGCCAGCAGCCCGGGACTCCAAATGGGCACGTACAATGAGCAGTTCTTC.

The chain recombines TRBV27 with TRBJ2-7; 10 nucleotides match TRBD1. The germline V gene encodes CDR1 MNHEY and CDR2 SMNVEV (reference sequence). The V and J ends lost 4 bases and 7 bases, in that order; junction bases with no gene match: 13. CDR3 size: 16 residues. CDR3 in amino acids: CASSSPTTGGRNEQYF. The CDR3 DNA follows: TGTGCCAGCAGTTCTCCAACGACAGGGGGCAGGAATGAGCAGTACTTC.